A single sample gave rise to the 11 T cell receptor beta chains below, sequenced in a study of shared clonotypes between healthy human individuals. Repertoires were generated with immunoSEQ multiplex PCR, while TCRdb's copy carries only in-frame clones and drops some. The sample lists about 79,000 clones, 62% seen once, with over 50% in the top ten. Sequencing was performed on memory CD8+ T cells sorted from blood. Subset reported: CD45RO+ cells pooled with CCR7-negative TemRA cells. The receptors stem from a man aged 25 to 45 in good health.

On this clone: One end of the junction varies from germline; a read error may be responsible. The V call is TRBV7-7, the J call TRBJ2-2; possibly TRBD1 for D (6 bases). This CDR3 spans 17 amino acids. The germline CDR1 and CDR2 sequences are SSHAT and FNYEAQ (reference sequence). The CDR3: CASSHDPGTTNTGELFF. The CDR3 DNA reads TGTGCTAGCAGCCACGATCCCGGGACAACGAACACCGGGGAGCTGTTTTTT.

By sample share, this clone is medium-sized (0.01 to 0.1%). This chain joins TRBV7-8 and TRBJ2-1; no definite D call. CDR1 is SGHVS, CDR2 FQNEAQ, per germline. The V and J ends lost 1 base and 7 bases respectively, with 8 bases between them. This CDR3 spans 13 amino acids. The CDR3 DNA reads as TGTGCCAGCAGCTTAGTCTGGCAGAATGAGCAGTTCTTC. Translated, it gives CASSLVWQNEQFF. Looking up the rest from reference TRBV7-8 and TRBJ2-1 gives the full variable domain: GAGVSQSPRYKVAKRGQDVALRCDPISGHVSLFWYQQALGQGPEFLTYFQNEAQLDKSGLPSDRFFAERPEGSVSTLKIQRTQQEDSAVYLCASSLVWQNEQFFGPGTRLTVL.

The V and J genes are TRBV11-2 and TRBJ2-1; D might be TRBD1 (6 bases). This CDR3 is built from 13 residues. Trimming left V 8 bases short and J 7 bases short, with 15 bases between. Germline CDR1 SGHAT, CDR2 FQNNGV. CDR3 nucleotide sequence: TGTGCCAGCGGAGTAAACAGGGTTAATGAGCAGTTCTTC. Translation: CASGVNRVNEQFF.

V is TRBV7-8 and J is TRBJ2-7; TRBD1 is a possible D gene (5 bases). The CDR3 loop spans 14 amino acids. Germline assignment: CDR1 SGHVS and CDR2 FQNEAQ. V gave up 5 bases and J gave up 4 bases, with 15 bases separating them. CDR3 sequence reads: CASSPQAFSYEQYF. CDR3 bases: TGTGCCAGCAGCCCACAGGCGTTCTCTTACGAGCAGTACTTC. The full variable domain, completed using reference TRBV7-8 and TRBJ2-7, is GAGVSQSPRYKVAKRGQDVALRCDPISGHVSLFWYQQALGQGPEFLTYFQNEAQLDKSGLPSDRFFAERPEGSVSTLKIQRTQQEDSAVYLCASSPQAFSYEQYFGPGTRLTVT.

The gene calls are TRBV4-1 and TRBJ2-7, with D unresolved. Looked up from germline, CDR1 is MGHRA and CDR2 is YSYEKL. Trimming took 3 bases from V and 4 from J, leaving 16 bases between them. CDR3 length: 15 amino acids. The DNA for the CDR3 is TGCGCCAGCAGCCACCCGGGCGGTTCCAGTTACGAGCAGTACTTC. Translation gives CASSHPGGSSYEQYF.

The chain combines TRBV11-2 with TRBJ2-7; tentatively, D is TRBD2 (5 bases). The CDR3 extends over 13 amino acids. Trimming shortened V by 5 bases and J by 4 bases, and 12 bases separated the two germline ends. In germline, CDR1 is SGHAT, CDR2 FQNNGV. The CDR3 coding sequence is TGTGCCAGCAGCCGAATATCGGGATACGAGCAGTACTTC. Amino acid sequence: CASSRISGYEQYF.

The chain combines TRBV5-4 with TRBJ1-3; 8 bases are shared with TRBD1. V shed 4 bases, J shed 0 bases, and the junction held 6 bases outside the gene matches. CDR3 length equals 16 residues. Per germline, CDR1 SGHNT and CDR2 YYREEE (reference sequence). CDR3 coding DNA: TGTGCCAGCAGCACCAGACAGGGGATCTCTGGAAACACCATATATTTT. As protein: CASSTRQGISGNTIYF.

The chain combines TRBV25-1 with TRBJ1-3; weak D call: TRBD1 (6 bases). The CDR3 is 15 residues long. Germline V CDR1 and CDR2: MGHDK, SYGVNS. The V end was cut by 2 bases, the J end by 4 bases, with 12 bases between. For the CDR3, the DNA is TGTGCCAGCAGTGAAGAACAGGGCGCCGGAAACACCATATATTTT. Its protein product is CASSEEQGAGNTIYF.

This clone appeared a single time. The rearrangement links TRBV27 to TRBJ2-1; TRBD2 matches 10 bases. The CDR3 covers 22 residues. Germline V CDR1 and CDR2: MNHEY, SMNVEV (reference sequence). V shed 2 bases, J shed 0 bases, and the junction held 19 bases outside the gene matches. CDR3 amino acids: CASSLRILGLAGAGSSYNEQFF. CDR3 nucleotide sequence: TGTGCCAGCAGTTTAAGAATTCTGGGGCTAGCGGGAGCAGGTAGCTCCTACAATGAGCAGTTCTTC.

The rearrangement joins TRBV5-1 to TRBJ2-1; possibly TRBD2 for D (7 bases). V lost 4 bases and J lost 1, with 12 bases in between. Germline assignment: CDR1 SGHRS and CDR2 YFSETQ. The CDR3 contains 15 residues. The CDR3 region is CASSPEGGSYNEQFF. For the CDR3, the DNA is TGCGCCAGCAGCCCCGAGGGGGGGTCCTACAATGAGCAGTTCTTC.

The V call is TRBV25-1, the J call TRBJ2-7; 9 bases fit TRBD1. Germline lookup yields CDR1 MGHDK and CDR2 SYGVNS. CDR3 length equals 17 residues. V dropped 7 bases and J dropped 4; count of bases not matched to a gene: 17. Here the CDR3 reads CASTNSRPGQGRYEQYF. The CDR3 DNA sequence: TGTGCCAGCACCAACTCAAGACCGGGACAGGGCAGATACGAGCAGTACTTC.